Listed here are 2 T cell receptor beta chains from one sample, sequenced in a study of blood T cells in healthy people across ages (dated by TCRdb to the mid-2010s). To prepare the library, 5' RACE was applied. These reads were obtained on an Illumina HiSeq 2500. A second PCR of roughly 7 to 11 cycles was performed with a sample-barcoded 5' primer and a J-beta primer mix. TCRdb trimmed public reads at Q25 via fastp, called clones via MiXCR and kept in-frame beta chains. Records with the same CDR3 protein are collapsed into one entry carrying the most frequent genes and DNA. This sample holds hundreds of thousands of distinct CDR3 sequences; roughly 50% were observed only once. The top ten hold about 20% of the sample. Sequenced material: blood. Every receptor here comes from a young man in good health.

This clonotype was detected once. The V and J genes are TRBV12-3 or TRBV12-4 and TRBJ2-1, with D possibly being TRBD2 (5 bases). The ends were cut back, 5 bases at V and 4 bases at J, with 12 bases in the middle. This CDR3 region has 14 residues. The DNA of the CDR3 is TGTGCCAGCAGTCCCGTGGGCGGGTACAATGAGCAGTTCTTC. Its protein product is CASSPVGGYNEQFF.

The chain links TRBV29-1 to TRBJ2-1; D ambiguous. Germline V CDR1 and CDR2: SQVTM, ANQGSEA. The CDR3 runs 13 residues. V was trimmed by 6 bases and J by 3 bases, leaving 12 bases between them. The CDR3 here is CSVLRSDYNEQFF. CDR3 DNA: TGCAGCGTGCTACGATCGGACTACAATGAGCAGTTCTTC.